The 24 T cell receptor beta chains presented below share a single source sample, sequenced in a study of blood T cells in healthy people across ages. A second PCR, run for roughly 7 to 11 cycles, used a sample-barcoded 5' primer plus a J-beta primer mix. TCRdb processed the 5' RACE reads anew with MiXCR; each CDR3 protein has one entry. The profile shows roughly 680,000 distinct CDR3 sequences, about 52% of them singletons. Sequencing was done on a sample of blood. These receptors were taken from a woman aged 55-69 years in good health.

This chain links TRBV11-2 with TRBJ2-7; 10 bases are shared with TRBD2. From germline, CDR1 is SGHAT and CDR2 FQNNGV. Germline trimming cut 5 bases from V and 0 bases from J; bases unmatched to any gene: 7. The CDR3 has 16 residues. The CDR3, as DNA: TGTGCCAGCAGCAGGCCTAGCGGGAGCCTCTCCTACGAGCAGTACTTC. Its protein is CASSRPSGSLSYEQYF.

This clonotype was observed at least ten times. The chain uses TRBV28 and TRBJ2-5, with 8 bases that match TRBD2. CDR3 length: 16 residues. Germline lookup yields CDR1 MDHEN and CDR2 SYDVKM. V shed 5 bases, J shed 4 bases, and the junction held 12 bases outside the gene matches. The CDR3 nucleotides are TGTGCCAGCAGTAAACCTAGCTGGCGGGAGGCAGAGACCCAGTACTTC. This sequence encodes CASSKPSWREAETQYF.

The V gene is TRBV6-1, the J gene TRBJ2-7; D not certain. The CDR3 is made up of 13 amino acids. Germline V lookup: CDR1 MNHNS, CDR2 SASEGT. V gave up 6 bases and J gave up 5 bases, with 14 bases separating them. This chain's CDR3 is CASRGTTVDEQYF. The CDR3 coding sequence is TGTGCCAGCAGGGGCACTACTGTTGACGAGCAGTACTTC.

This clonotype came up a few times. This sequence joins TRBV7-6 and TRBJ2-1, with 8 positions matching TRBD1. The V gene end was trimmed by 1 base and the J gene end by 1 base; junction bases not matched to a gene: 3. Germline values: CDR1 SGHVS, CDR2 FNYEAQ. The CDR3 contains 16 residues. CDR3 amino acids: CASSLGRDRSYNEQFF. CDR3 coding DNA: TGTGCCAGCAGCTTAGGACGGGACAGGTCCTACAATGAGCAGTTCTTC.

The chain uses TRBV4-3 and TRBJ2-7; D unclear. Trimming removed 0 bases at V and 7 bases at J, with 13 bases between. This CDR3 is built from 14 residues. Germline loops: CDR1 LGHNA, CDR2 YSLEER. The CDR3 DNA follows: TGCGCCAGCAGCCAAGATGATTCCGGCCGTGAGCAGTACTTC. Protein product: CASSQDDSGREQYF.

The J gene is TRBJ2-1, the V gene TRBV6-2 or TRBV6-3, with D perhaps TRBD1 or TRBD2 (5 bases each). V was shortened by 2 bases and J by 4 bases, with 18 bases between the two germline ends. The CDR3 sequence is 17 residues long. Germline V gene data show CDR1 as MNHEY and CDR2 as SVGEGT. The CDR3 spells CASSYPLQDPGYNEQFF. The CDR3 DNA follows: TGTGCCAGCAGTTACCCCCTACAGGACCCGGGGTACAATGAGCAGTTCTTC.

This clonotype was counted a few times. This sequence joins TRBV6-2 or TRBV6-3 and TRBJ2-1, with 7 bases aligning to TRBD2. Trimming removed 2 bases from V and 8 bases from J; junction bases left unmatched: 12. The CDR3 spans 16 residues. Germline CDR1 is MNHEY and CDR2 is SVGEGT. The CDR3 coding sequence is TGTGCCAGCAGTTACAAAGCGGGAAATCCGGTCGATGAGCAGTTCTTC. Translated, it gives CASSYKAGNPVDEQFF.

V gene TRBV7-2 combines with J gene TRBJ2-1; the D gene is possibly TRBD1 (6 bases). This CDR3 is 14 amino acids long. Germline V lookup: CDR1 SGHTA, CDR2 FQGNSA. Trimming cost V 8 bases and J 6 bases, with 17 bases left between them. The CDR3 loop reads CASAFQEGGNEQFF. In DNA, the CDR3 is TGTGCCAGCGCTTTCCAGGAAGGGGGCAATGAGCAGTTCTTC.

There are a few counts of this clonotype. The chain joins TRBV7-2 to TRBJ2-5; D call uncertain. Germline CDR1 and CDR2: SGHTA and FQGNSA. V was shortened by 1 base and J by 1 base, with 13 bases between the two germline ends. The CDR3 runs 16 residues. The CDR3 reads CASSLVSTEVQETQYF. CDR3 nucleotides: TGTGCCAGCAGCTTAGTCAGCACAGAAGTCCAAGAGACCCAGTACTTC.

In its sample, this clonotype was seen a few times. The V gene is TRBV2, the J gene TRBJ2-6; D is possibly TRBD2 (7 bases). This CDR3 has 14 amino acids. V was shortened by 5 bases and J by 8 bases, with 13 bases between the two germline ends. Germline assignment: CDR1 SNHLY and CDR2 FYNNEI. The CDR3 region is CASSPGGRSNVLTF. The CDR3, as DNA: TGTGCCAGCAGTCCCGGGGGGCGATCCAACGTCCTGACTTTC. The full variable domain, its missing parts supplied by reference TRBV2 and TRBJ2-6, is EPEVTQTPSHQVTQMGQEVILRCVPISNHLYFYWYRQILGQKVEFLVSFYNNEISEKSEIFDDQFSVERPDGSNFTLKIRSTKLEDSAMYFCASSPGGRSNVLTFGAGSRLTVL.

The rearrangement joins TRBV6-1 to TRBJ1-6, with D possibly TRBD1 on 6 matching bases. The germline gives CDR1 MNHNS, CDR2 SASEGT. The ends were cut back, 3 bases at V and 8 bases at J, with 11 bases in the middle. CDR3 length: 14 amino acids. CDR3 in amino acids: CASSEMPGDSPLHF. The CDR3 coding sequence is TGTGCCAGCAGTGAGATGCCAGGGGATTCACCCCTCCACTTT.

CDR3 bases: TGTGCCAGCAGTCTAACAGGGAGGAACGAAGCTTTCTTT. Protein sequence: CASSLTGRNEAFF. The chain links TRBV7-2 to TRBJ1-1; D might be TRBD1 (6 bases). Germline lookup yields CDR1 SGHTA and CDR2 FQGNSA. V was pared by 6 bases and J by 8 bases, with 16 bases between. This CDR3 comprises 13 residues.

This clonotype was recorded a few times. J is TRBJ1-2 and V is TRBV30, with no clear D. Looked up from germline, CDR1 is GTSNPN and CDR2 is SVGIG (reference sequence). Trimming shortened V by 1 base and J by 4 bases, and 7 bases separated the two germline ends. The CDR3 is 12 residues long. The CDR3 sequence is CAWSGTAYGYTF. CDR3 DNA: TGTGCCTGGAGTGGGACGGCCTATGGCTACACCTTC.

The J gene is TRBJ2-5, the V gene TRBV2; 10 positions agree with TRBD1. The assigned J gene may be wrong: the sequence end matches TRBJ2-7 better. CDR1 SNHLY and CDR2 FYNNEI come from the germline V gene. The CDR3 totals 14 residues. The CDR3 is CASRTGTGANEQYF. The CDR3, as DNA: TGTGCCAGCAGGACCGGGACAGGGGCTAACGAGCAGTACTTC.

The chain couples TRBV20-1 to TRBJ2-5; the D gene could be TRBD1 or TRBD2 (5 bases each). CDR3 length: 13 amino acids. V lost 5 bases and J lost 3, with 13 bases in between. Germline assignment: CDR1 DFQATT and CDR2 SNEGSKA (reference sequence). CDR3 in amino acids: CSAPGPKEETQYF. Here the CDR3 DNA reads TGCAGTGCTCCGGGACCTAAAGAAGAGACCCAGTACTTC.

The rearrangement links TRBV6-2 or TRBV6-3 to TRBJ2-5; maybe TRBD1 (8 bases). The assigned J gene may be wrong: the sequence end matches TRBJ2-7 better. Germline CDR1 is MNHEY and CDR2 is SVGEGT. The CDR3 totals 15 residues. The CDR3 spells CASSSGTGWSYEQYF. The CDR3 region has the DNA TGTGCCAGCAGCAGCGGGACAGGTTGGTCCTACGAGCAGTACTTC.

The chain couples TRBV28 to TRBJ1-6; D perhaps matches TRBD1 (5 bases). Germline CDR1 and CDR2: MDHEN and SYDVKM. Trimming shortened V by 3 bases and J by 7 bases, and 10 bases separated the two germline ends. The CDR3 runs 14 residues. This CDR3 is CASSFGAGNSPLHF. CDR3 in DNA: TGTGCCAGCAGTTTCGGGGCAGGCAATTCACCCCTCCACTTT.

The chain has TRBV9 and TRBJ2-5; the D gene is possibly TRBD1 (6 bases). Germline lookup yields CDR1 SGDLS and CDR2 YYNGEE. This CDR3 region has 11 residues. V lost 7 bases and J 5 bases, leaving 9 bases between the germline ends. The CDR3 protein is CASAGDETQYF. The CDR3 DNA is TGTGCCAGCGCAGGGGATGAGACCCAGTACTTC.

The rearrangement uses TRBV7-2 and TRBJ2-1; TRBD2 agrees at 13 bases. The trim removed 3 bases at V and 4 bases at J, leaving 9 bases unmatched. Germline-derived CDR1 and CDR2 are SGHTA and FQGNSA. The CDR3 runs to 18 residues. DNA for the CDR3: TGTGCCAGCAGCTTGACTGGACTAGCGGGAGTATCGTACAATGAGCAGTTCTTC. It encodes CASSLTGLAGVSYNEQFF. Full variable domain (missing parts from reference TRBV7-2 and TRBJ2-1): GAGVSQSPSNKVTEKGKDVELRCDPISGHTALYWYRQSLGQGLEFLIYFQGNSAPDKSGLPSDRFSAERTGGSVSTLTIQRTQQEDSAVYLCASSLTGLAGVSYNEQFFGPGTRLTVL.

This clonotype has a handful of counts. The chain uses TRBV5-1 and TRBJ2-2, with TRBD2 identical over 7 bases. The germline V gene encodes CDR1 SGHRS and CDR2 YFSETQ. This CDR3 is built from 15 residues. The J segment lost 3 bases and the V segment lost 4 bases, leaving 6 bases of the junction unmatched. CDR3 DNA sequence: TGCGCCAGCAGCCCCGGGACTACCTACACCGGGGAGCTGTTTTTT. It codes for CASSPGTTYTGELFF. The full variable domain, completed using reference TRBV5-1 and TRBJ2-2, is KAGVTQTPRYLIKTRGQQVTLSCSPISGHRSVSWYQQTPGQGLQFLFEYFSETQRNKGNFPGRFSGRQFSNSRSEMNVSTLELGDSALYLCASSPGTTYTGELFFGEGSRLTVL.

This clonotype was counted between two and nine times. The J gene is TRBJ2-3, the V gene TRBV28; D remains unclear. Germline assignment: CDR1 MDHEN and CDR2 SYDVKM. The CDR3 has 12 residues. V lost 6 bases and J lost 8, with 12 bases in between. CDR3 DNA sequence: TGTGCCAGCAGCGCTCCCCCGGGTACGCAGTATTTT. It translates to CASSAPPGTQYF. The full variable domain, with the rest looked up from reference TRBV28 and TRBJ2-3, is DVKVTQSSRYLVKRTGEKVFLECVQDMDHENMFWYRQDPGLGLRLIYFSYDVKMKEKGDIPEGYSVSREKKERFSLILESASTNQTSMYLCASSAPPGTQYFGPGTRLTVL.

This sequence joins TRBV7-2 and TRBJ2-5; D is uncertain. CDR3 length: 13 amino acids. V lost 4 bases, J lost 4 bases, and 10 bases lay in between. Germline V lookup: CDR1 SGHTA, CDR2 FQGNSA. CDR3 coding DNA: TGTGCCAGCAGCTCCAGGATCCGAGAGACCCAGTACTTC. Translated, it gives CASSSRIRETQYF.

This clonotype appeared a few times. The rearrangement links TRBV6-5 to TRBJ2-1, with D unresolved. Between the trimmed V and J ends, which lost 1 base and 9 bases, there was a span of 4 bases. The length of the CDR3 is 11 residues. The germline gives CDR1 MNHEY, CDR2 SVGAGI. CDR3 in amino acids: CASSYFGEQFF. For the CDR3, the DNA is TGTGCCAGCAGTTACTTTGGTGAGCAGTTCTTC.

This clonotype was recorded many times. V gene TRBV28 combines with J gene TRBJ2-7, with D possibly matching TRBD1 (6 bases). Per germline, CDR1 MDHEN and CDR2 SYDVKM. The CDR3 consists of 16 residues. Trimming left V 6 bases short and J 2 bases short, with 20 bases between. CDR3 protein: CASSLVGGTHTYEQYF. CDR3 sequence (DNA): TGTGCCAGCAGCCTGGTTGGGGGCACACATACCTACGAGCAGTACTTC.